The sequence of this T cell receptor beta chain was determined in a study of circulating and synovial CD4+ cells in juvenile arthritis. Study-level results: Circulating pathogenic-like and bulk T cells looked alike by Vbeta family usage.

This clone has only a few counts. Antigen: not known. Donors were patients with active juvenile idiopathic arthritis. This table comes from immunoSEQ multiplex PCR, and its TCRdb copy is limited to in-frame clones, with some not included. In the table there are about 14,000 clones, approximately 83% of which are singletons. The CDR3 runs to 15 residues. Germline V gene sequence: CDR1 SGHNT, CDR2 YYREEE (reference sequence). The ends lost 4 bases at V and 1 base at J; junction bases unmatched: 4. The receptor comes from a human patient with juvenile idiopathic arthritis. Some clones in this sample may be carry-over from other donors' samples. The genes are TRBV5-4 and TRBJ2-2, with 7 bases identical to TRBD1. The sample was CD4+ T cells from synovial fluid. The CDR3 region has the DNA TGTGCCAGCAGCCTGAGGACAGGGAACACCGGGGAGCTGTTTTTT. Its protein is CASSLRTGNTGELFF.